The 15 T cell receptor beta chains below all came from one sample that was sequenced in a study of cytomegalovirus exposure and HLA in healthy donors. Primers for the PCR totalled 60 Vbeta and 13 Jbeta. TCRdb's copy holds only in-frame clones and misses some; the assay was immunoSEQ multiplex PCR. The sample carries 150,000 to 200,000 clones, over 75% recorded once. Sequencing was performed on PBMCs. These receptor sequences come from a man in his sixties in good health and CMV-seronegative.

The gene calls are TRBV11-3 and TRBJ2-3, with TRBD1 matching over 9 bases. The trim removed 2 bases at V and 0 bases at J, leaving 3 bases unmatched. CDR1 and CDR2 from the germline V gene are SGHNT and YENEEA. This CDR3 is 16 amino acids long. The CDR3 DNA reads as TGTGCCAGCAGCTTACGGACAGGGGCTAGCACAGATACGCAGTATTTT. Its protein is CASSLRTGASTDTQYF.

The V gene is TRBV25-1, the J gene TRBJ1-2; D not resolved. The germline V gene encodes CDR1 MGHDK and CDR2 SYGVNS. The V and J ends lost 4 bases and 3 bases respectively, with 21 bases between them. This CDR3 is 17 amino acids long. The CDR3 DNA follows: TGTGCCAGCAGTGCTCGAGGGCAGGTTGGAGACTACTATGGCTACACCTTC. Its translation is CASSARGQVGDYYGYTF.

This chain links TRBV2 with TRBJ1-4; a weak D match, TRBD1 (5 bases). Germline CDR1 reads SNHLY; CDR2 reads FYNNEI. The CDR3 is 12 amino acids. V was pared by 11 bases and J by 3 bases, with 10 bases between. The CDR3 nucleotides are TGTGCCGGTGGGGGGGCTAATGAAAAACTGTTTTTT. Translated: CAGGGANEKLFF.

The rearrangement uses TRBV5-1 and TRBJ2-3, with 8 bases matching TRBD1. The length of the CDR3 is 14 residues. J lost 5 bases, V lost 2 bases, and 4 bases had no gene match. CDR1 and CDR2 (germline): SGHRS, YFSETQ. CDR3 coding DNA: TGCGCCAGCAGCTTCCGGACAGGGATAGATACGCAGTATTTT. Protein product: CASSFRTGIDTQYF.

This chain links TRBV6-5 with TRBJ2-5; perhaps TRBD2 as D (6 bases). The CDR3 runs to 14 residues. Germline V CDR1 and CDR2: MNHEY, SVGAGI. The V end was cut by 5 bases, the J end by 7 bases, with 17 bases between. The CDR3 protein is CASSEGWGVGTQYF. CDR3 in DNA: TGTGCCAGCAGTGAAGGCTGGGGGGTTGGGACCCAGTACTTC.

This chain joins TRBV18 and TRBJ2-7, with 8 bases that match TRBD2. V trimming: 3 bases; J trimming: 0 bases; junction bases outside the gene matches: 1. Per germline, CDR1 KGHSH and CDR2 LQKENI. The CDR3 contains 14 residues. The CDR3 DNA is TGTGCCAGCTCACCTAGCGGGATCTCCTACGAGCAGTACTTC. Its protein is CASSPSGISYEQYF.

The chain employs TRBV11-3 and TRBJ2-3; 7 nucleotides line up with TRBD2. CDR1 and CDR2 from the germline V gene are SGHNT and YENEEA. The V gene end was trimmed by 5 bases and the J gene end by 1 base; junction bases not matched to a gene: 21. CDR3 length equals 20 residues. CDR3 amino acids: CASSPRLAGGIFAGTDTQYF. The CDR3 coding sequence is TGTGCCAGCAGCCCCCGACTAGCTGGGGGTATATTTGCGGGCACAGATACGCAGTATTTT. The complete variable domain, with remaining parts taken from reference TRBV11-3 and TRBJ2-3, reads EAGVVQSPRYKIIEKKQPVAFWCNPISGHNTLYWYLQNLGQGPELLIRYENEEAVDDSQLPKDRFSAERLKGVDSTLKIQPAELGDSAVYLCASSPRLAGGIFAGTDTQYFGPGTRLTVL.

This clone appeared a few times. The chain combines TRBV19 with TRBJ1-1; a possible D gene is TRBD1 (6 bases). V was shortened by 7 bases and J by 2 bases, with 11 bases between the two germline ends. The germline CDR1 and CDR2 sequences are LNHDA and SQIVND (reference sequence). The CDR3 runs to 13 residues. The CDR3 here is CASTRGINTEAFF. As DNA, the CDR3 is TGTGCCAGTACGAGGGGGATTAACACTGAAGCTTTCTTT. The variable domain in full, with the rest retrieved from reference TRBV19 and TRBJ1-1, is DGGITQSPKYLFRKEGQNVTLSCEQNLNHDAMYWYRQDPGQGLRLIYYSQIVNDFQKGDIAEGYSVSREKKESFPLTVTSAQKNPTAFYLCASTRGINTEAFFGQGTRLTVV.

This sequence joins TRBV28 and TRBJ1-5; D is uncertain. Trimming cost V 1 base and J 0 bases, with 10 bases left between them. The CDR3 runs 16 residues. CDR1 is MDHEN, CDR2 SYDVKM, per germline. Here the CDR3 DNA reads TGTGCCAGCAGTTTATTGTACAGCTATAGCAATCAGCCCCAGCATTTT. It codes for CASSLLYSYSNQPQHF.

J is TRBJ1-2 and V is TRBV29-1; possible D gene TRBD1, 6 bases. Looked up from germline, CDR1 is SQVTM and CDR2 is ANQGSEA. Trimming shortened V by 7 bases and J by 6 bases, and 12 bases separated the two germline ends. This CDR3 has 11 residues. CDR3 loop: CSARTEDGYTF. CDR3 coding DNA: TGCAGCGCAAGGACAGAGGATGGCTACACCTTC. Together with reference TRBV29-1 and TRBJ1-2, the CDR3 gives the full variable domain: SAVISQKPSRDICQRGTSLTIQCQVDSQVTMMFWYRQQPGQSLTLIATANQGSEATYESGFVIDKFPISRPNLTFSTLTVSNMSPEDSSIYLCSARTEDGYTFGSGTRLTVV.

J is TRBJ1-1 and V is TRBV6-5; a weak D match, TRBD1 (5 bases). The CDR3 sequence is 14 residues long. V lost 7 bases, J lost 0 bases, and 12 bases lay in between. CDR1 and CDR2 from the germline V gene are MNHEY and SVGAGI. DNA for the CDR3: TGTGCCAGCAAGACAGAGAACATGAACACTGAAGCTTTCTTT. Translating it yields CASKTENMNTEAFF.

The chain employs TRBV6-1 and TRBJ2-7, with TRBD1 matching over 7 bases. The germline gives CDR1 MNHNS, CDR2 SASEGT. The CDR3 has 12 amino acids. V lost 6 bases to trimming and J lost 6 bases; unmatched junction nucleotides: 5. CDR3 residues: CASSRPGGEQYF. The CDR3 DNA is TGTGCCAGCAGCCGTCCAGGGGGCGAGCAGTACTTC.

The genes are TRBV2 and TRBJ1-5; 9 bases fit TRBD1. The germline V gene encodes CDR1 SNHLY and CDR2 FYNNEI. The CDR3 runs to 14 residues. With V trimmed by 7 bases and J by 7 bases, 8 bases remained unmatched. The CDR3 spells CASNQDRGGQPQHF. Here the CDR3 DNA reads TGTGCCAGCAATCAGGACAGGGGAGGACAGCCCCAGCATTTT.

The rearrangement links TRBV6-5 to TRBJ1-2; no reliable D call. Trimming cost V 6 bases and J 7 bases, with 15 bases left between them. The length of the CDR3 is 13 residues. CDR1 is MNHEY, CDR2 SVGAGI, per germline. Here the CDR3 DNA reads TGTGCCAGCAGGCCTCCCGACACCGGTGGCTACACCTTC. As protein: CASRPPDTGGYTF.

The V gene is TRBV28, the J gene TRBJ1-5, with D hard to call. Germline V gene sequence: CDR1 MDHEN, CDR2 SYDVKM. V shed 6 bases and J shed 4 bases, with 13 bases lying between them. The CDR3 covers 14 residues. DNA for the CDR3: TGTGCCAGCAGGTACGGGGAAAAAAATCAGCCCCAGCATTTT. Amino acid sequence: CASRYGEKNQPQHF.